This T cell receptor beta chain was identified during a study of cytomegalovirus exposure and HLA in healthy donors. Nominally healthy donors were sampled, though unrecorded immune exposures were likely. PCR primers comprised 60 Vbeta and 13 Jbeta primers. The protocol was immunoSEQ multiplex PCR, while the TCRdb copy is restricted to in-frame clones and leaves out a portion. Its listing shows 190,000 or so clones. Regarding this clone: No antigen is known for it.

CDR3 size: 13 residues. Trimming shortened V by 4 bases and J by 3 bases, and 10 bases separated the two germline ends. Germline lookup yields CDR1 SGHTS and CDR2 YDEGEE. Study outcomes and limitations: Both high specificity and high sensitivity reportedly marked the classifier's diagnosis of cytomegalovirus status. An analysis done earlier found most TCR beta V segments productive about 87% or about 30% of the time. About 150 TCR beta chains were listed as cytomegalovirus-associated.

This chain links TRBV5-8 with TRBJ1-2; no firm D call. The sample taken for sequencing was PBMCs. The clonotype comes from a boy younger than 18 in good health and CMV-seronegative. The CDR3 coding sequence is TGTGCCAGCAGCGCACGTAGAGACTATGGCTACACCTTC. Its protein is CASSARRDYGYTF.